These 31 T cell receptor beta chains share one sample of origin, sequenced in a study of T cells after yellow fever vaccination. MiXCR was run by TCRdb on the 5' RACE reads, yielding one entry per CDR3 protein. This table has 250,000 to 350,000 distinct CDR3 sequences, under 9% appearing once. This material consisted of CD4+ T cells sorted from PBMCs, taken 5 days after the yellow fever booster vaccination. All receptors derive from a man aged 18 to 35 who received the YFV17D yellow fever vaccine.

The chain uses TRBV20-1 and TRBJ1-2, with D perhaps TRBD1 (5 bases). Between the trimmed V and J ends, which lost 2 bases and 6 bases, there was a span of 16 bases. The germline gives CDR1 DFQATT, CDR2 SNEGSKA (reference sequence). There are 14 residues in the CDR3. The CDR3 region is CSARPPGEGHGYTF. The CDR3 DNA follows: TGCAGTGCTAGACCACCGGGGGAAGGGCATGGCTACACCTTC.

The sample holds a few counts of this clonotype. The J gene is TRBJ1-2, the V gene TRBV5-1; unclear D gene. The CDR3 spans 17 residues. The germline CDR1 and CDR2 sequences are SGHRS and YFSETQ. With 0 bases removed from V and 0 bases from J, the gap between germline ends came to 15 bases. CDR3 amino acids: CASSLDGRADTNYGYTF. In DNA, the CDR3 is TGCGCCAGCAGCTTGGATGGGAGGGCAGATACTAACTATGGCTACACCTTC.

This clonotype has just a few counts. This chain joins TRBV29-1 and TRBJ1-1; D might be TRBD1 (5 bases). CDR3 length: 13 residues. CDR1 SQVTM and CDR2 ANQGSEA come from the germline V gene. V was clipped by 8 bases and J by 0 bases, with 13 bases between them. CDR3 residues: CSPSRGVNTEAFF. The DNA of the CDR3 is TGCAGCCCCTCAAGGGGTGTGAACACTGAAGCTTTCTTT.

The sample holds many counts of this clonotype. This chain connects TRBV5-1 to TRBJ2-1, with no clear D. Looked up from germline, CDR1 is SGHRS and CDR2 is YFSETQ. The CDR3 has 13 residues. V was cut by 4 bases and J by 4 bases, with 9 bases left in between. The CDR3, as DNA: TGCGCCAGCAGCCGGCCGGGTTACAATGAGCAGTTCTTC. The encoded protein is CASSRPGYNEQFF.

The table lists this clonotype with a few counts. The chain employs TRBV11-2 and TRBJ2-6; no reliable D call. The CDR3 contains 17 residues. CDR1 is SGHAT, CDR2 FQNNGV, per germline. Trimming removed 2 bases at V and 0 bases at J, with 11 bases between. CDR3 protein: CASSLIRSGSGANVLTF. The CDR3 nucleotides read TGTGCCAGCAGCTTAATCAGGTCAGGCTCTGGGGCCAACGTCCTGACTTTC.

The rearrangement links TRBV5-4 to TRBJ2-1; 9 nucleotides line up with TRBD2. Germline V gene lookup returns CDR1 SGHNT and CDR2 YYREEE (reference sequence). Trimming removed 7 bases from V and 1 base from J; junction bases left unmatched: 6. The CDR3 contains 15 residues. The CDR3 sequence is CASGRTSGSYNEQFF. CDR3 nucleotides: TGTGCCAGCGGACGCACTAGCGGGTCCTACAATGAGCAGTTCTTC.

This clonotype has a count of ten or more. Here the CDR3 DNA reads TGCAGTGCTTGGGATCCCTCCCTAAAGGGTGCTTCACCCCTCCACTTT. Its translation is CSAWDPSLKGASPLHF. The rearrangement links TRBV20-1 to TRBJ1-6; no definite D call. The CDR3 length is 16 residues. CDR1 is DFQATT, CDR2 SNEGSKA, per germline (reference sequence). Trimming shortened V by 5 bases and J by 9 bases, and 23 bases separated the two germline ends.

This clonotype was picked up a small number of times. The J gene is TRBJ1-2, the V gene TRBV5-6, with unresolved D. The V end was cut by 0 bases, the J end by 5 bases, with 8 bases between. Germline V gene lookup returns CDR1 SGHDT and CDR2 YYEEEE. The CDR3 sequence is 13 residues long. The CDR3 DNA sequence: TGTGCCAGCAGCTTGGTCGCAGAGTATGGCTACACCTTC. Translation gives CASSLVAEYGYTF.

This clonotype was found a few times. The gene calls are TRBV10-1 and TRBJ2-7; 9 bases align to TRBD2. Germline V CDR1 and CDR2: WNHNN, SYGVQD (reference sequence). This CDR3 has 15 residues. Trimming took 4 bases from V and 6 from J; bases not matched to a gene: 10. The DNA of the CDR3 is TGCGCCAGCAGTGGCCCGGGCGGGGGGGCATCCGAGCAGTACTTC. This sequence encodes CASSGPGGGASEQYF.

V and J are TRBV7-3 and TRBJ1-5; a weak D match, TRBD1 (5 bases). The CDR3 loop spans 13 amino acids. Trimming removed 4 bases from V and 8 bases from J, with 12 bases in between. CDR1 is SGHTA and CDR2 is FQGTGA in the germline V gene. The CDR3 sequence is CASSYQGGEPQHF. The DNA for the CDR3 is TGTGCCAGCAGCTATCAGGGCGGAGAGCCCCAGCATTTT.

Only a few counts were recorded for this clonotype. The genes are TRBV20-1 and TRBJ2-4; D possibly corresponds to TRBD2 (6 bases). V lost 5 bases and J lost 6, with 17 bases in between. Germline V gene lookup returns CDR1 DFQATT and CDR2 SNEGSKA (reference sequence). The CDR3 runs 14 residues. CDR3 DNA: TGCAGTGCTGAGGCCCCGGGGGAGAGAAACATTCAGTACTTC. This encodes CSAEAPGERNIQYF.

J is TRBJ2-2 and V is TRBV20-1, with D possibly matching TRBD2 (5 bases). This CDR3 is built from 14 residues. V was trimmed by 2 bases and J by 4 bases, leaving 11 bases between them. From germline, CDR1 is DFQATT and CDR2 SNEGSKA (reference sequence). The CDR3 DNA is TGCAGTGCTAGACAGGCAGGAGGCACCGGGGAGCTGTTTTTT. Translated: CSARQAGGTGELFF.

In its sample, this clonotype was seen many times. CDR3 sequence: CASSSNRDSYEQYF. The CDR3 coding sequence is TGTGCCAGCAGCTCTAACCGGGACAGCTACGAGCAGTACTTC. The rearrangement uses TRBV7-2 and TRBJ2-7, with TRBD1 matching 7 bases. Germline CDR1 and CDR2: SGHTA and FQGNSA. With V trimmed by 4 bases and J by 3 bases, 6 bases remained unmatched. The CDR3 is 14 residues long.

This clonotype was counted a few times. The chain links TRBV11-2 to TRBJ2-1, with TRBD2 matching 11 bases. The CDR3 has 16 amino acids. Germline CDR1 is SGHAT and CDR2 is FQNNGV. J gave up 1 base and V 5 bases, and 4 bases lay outside the gene matches. CDR3 DNA sequence: TGTGCCAGCAGCAGAAGACTAGCGGGGTCCTACAATGAGCAGTTCTTC. It specifies CASSRRLAGSYNEQFF. The entire variable domain, with the rest obtained from reference TRBV11-2 and TRBJ2-1, is as follows: EAGVAQSPRYKIIEKRQSVAFWCNPISGHATLYWYQQILGQGPKLLIQFQNNGVVDDSQLPKDRFSAERLKGVDSTLKIQPAKLEDSAVYLCASSRRLAGSYNEQFFGPGTRLTVL.

The CDR3 DNA sequence: TGTGCCACCAGCAGAGACTTCGGGGGCGAAAAACTGTTTTTT. Amino acid sequence: CATSRDFGGEKLFF. This chain uses TRBV15 with TRBJ1-4; perhaps TRBD1 as D (6 bases). CDR1 LNHNV and CDR2 YYDKDF come from the germline V gene (reference sequence). The CDR3 covers 14 residues. V lost 0 bases and J lost 8, with 10 bases in between.

V and J are TRBV6-2 or TRBV6-3 and TRBJ2-7, with 13 bases fitting TRBD2. The CDR3 length is 16 residues. J was trimmed by 5 bases and V by 10 bases; bases with no gene match: 14. Germline V gene data show CDR1 as MNHEY and CDR2 as SVGEGT. The DNA for the CDR3 is TGTGCCACTGAGACTAGCGGGGGGCCTAGGAACCACGAGCAGTACGTC. Its translation: CATETSGGPRNHEQYV.

This clonotype has only a few counts. The chain employs TRBV3-1 and TRBJ2-2; no definite D call. Germline CDR1 LGHDT, CDR2 YNNKEL (reference sequence). The length of the CDR3 is 15 residues. V was trimmed by 1 base and J by 6 bases, leaving 12 bases between them. CDR3: CASSQGSFGPGELFF. CDR3 DNA sequence: TGTGCCAGCAGCCAAGGATCATTTGGGCCCGGGGAGCTGTTTTTT.

Written as DNA, the CDR3 is TGTGCCAGCAGCACGGACAGGGGGCCTTCGCCCCTCCACTTT. Amino acid sequence: CASSTDRGPSPLHF. This rearrangement joins TRBV7-9 to TRBJ1-6; 11 bases line up with TRBD1. After removal of 5 bases from V and 13 bases from J, the junction contained 7 bases not matched to a gene. Germline CDR1 and CDR2: SEHNR and FQNEAQ (reference sequence). The length of the CDR3 is 14 residues.

The chain links TRBV7-9 to TRBJ2-3; D perhaps matches TRBD1 (6 bases). Germline CDR1 is SEHNR and CDR2 is FQNEAQ (reference sequence). V was cut by 5 bases and J by 5 bases, with 14 bases left in between. CDR3 length: 14 residues. This chain's CDR3 is CASSARTEGDTQYF. In DNA, the CDR3 is TGTGCCAGCAGCGCTCGGACAGAGGGAGATACGCAGTATTTT. The full variable domain, rest sourced from reference TRBV7-9 and TRBJ2-3, is DTGVSQNPRHKITKRGQNVTFRCDPISEHNRLYWYRQTLGQGPEFLTYFQNEAQLEKSRLLSDRFSAERPKGSFSTLEIQRTEQGDSAMYLCASSARTEGDTQYFGPGTRLTVL.

This clonotype was seen more than once but under ten times. The chain is built from TRBV7-2 and TRBJ2-3; 7 bases are a match to TRBD1. This CDR3 is 16 amino acids long. V shed 1 base, J shed 2 bases, and the junction held 6 bases outside the gene matches. CDR1 and CDR2 from the germline V gene are SGHTA and FQGNSA. DNA for the CDR3: TGTGCCAGCAGCTTAGAGGGGGCCCGAACCACAGATACGCAGTATTTT. Its protein is CASSLEGARTTDTQYF.

The chain couples TRBV18 to TRBJ1-4; possible D gene TRBD1, 5 bases. The germline V and J ends were trimmed by 2 bases and 6 bases, with 13 bases remaining between them. The length of the CDR3 is 15 residues. Germline CDR1 and CDR2: KGHSH and LQKENI. In DNA, the CDR3 is TGTGCCAGCTCACCAGGCGGGGGGTTCGATGAAAAACTGTTTTTT. Encoded protein: CASSPGGGFDEKLFF.

Only a few counts were recorded for this clonotype. The CDR3 sequence is CASSSRFGQGHNEQFF. The DNA of the CDR3 is TGTGCCAGCAGTTCCCGTTTCGGACAGGGTCACAATGAGCAGTTCTTC. The chain links TRBV6-2 or TRBV6-3 to TRBJ2-1; 8 bases line up with TRBD1. This CDR3 region has 16 residues. Germline V gene sequence: CDR1 MNHEY, CDR2 SVGEGT. The ends lost 4 bases at V and 5 bases at J; junction bases unmatched: 10.

A few counts support this clonotype. J is TRBJ1-2 and V is TRBV5-5; D not certain. Trimming shortened V by 1 base and J by 2 bases, and 12 bases separated the two germline ends. This CDR3 is built from 15 residues. Germline values: CDR1 SGHKS, CDR2 YYEKEE (reference sequence). CDR3 loop: CASSLFLLGNYGYTF. The CDR3 DNA reads TGTGCCAGCAGCTTGTTCCTACTAGGCAACTATGGCTACACCTTC.

The rearrangement joins TRBV30 to TRBJ1-3; D is ambiguous. Trimming cost V 7 bases and J 2 bases, with 9 bases left between them. The V gene's germline CDR1 is GTSNPN and CDR2 SVGIG (reference sequence). The CDR3 loop spans 12 amino acids. CDR3 sequence reads: CAFSRPGNTIYF. The CDR3 coding sequence is TGTGCCTTCTCGAGGCCTGGAAACACCATATATTTT. Full variable domain (missing parts from reference TRBV30 and TRBJ1-3): SQTIHQWPATLVQPVGSPLSLECTVEGTSNPNLYWYRQAAGRGLQLLFYSVGIGQISSEVPQNLSASRPQDRQFILSSKKLLLSDSGFYLCAFSRPGNTIYFGEGSWLTVV.

The sample holds many counts of this clonotype. The chain couples TRBV7-3 to TRBJ2-1; 12 bases fit TRBD2. V lost 5 bases and J lost 2; bases outside the gene matches: 4. From germline, CDR1 is SGHTA and CDR2 FQGTGA. The CDR3 contains 16 residues. The CDR3 bases are TGTGCCAGCAGCCCCGCTAGCGGGGGGGCCTACAATGAGCAGTTCTTC. Its translation is CASSPASGGAYNEQFF.

In its sample, this clonotype was seen a few times. The V call is TRBV4-2, the J call TRBJ2-1; 7 bases agree with TRBD1. The CDR3 runs 16 residues. V dropped 4 bases and J dropped 7; count of bases not matched to a gene: 13. CDR1 is LGHNA and CDR2 is YNFKEQ in the germline V gene. The CDR3 region is CASSRLGQTRRNEQFF. The CDR3 coding sequence is TGTGCCAGCAGCCGGTTGGGACAGACCCGTCGGAATGAGCAGTTCTTC.

This clonotype was detected a few times. The chain is built from TRBV5-6 and TRBJ2-3; D may match TRBD1 or TRBD2 (5 bases each). The germline V gene encodes CDR1 SGHDT and CDR2 YYEEEE. The CDR3 sequence is 14 residues long. The V end lost 0 bases, the J end lost 5 bases, and 10 bases lay between the germline ends. The CDR3 bases are TGTGCCAGCAGCTTGGAACGGGGCGGAGATACGCAGTATTTT. Its protein product is CASSLERGGDTQYF.

There are many counts of this clonotype. J is TRBJ2-3 and V is TRBV4-3, with a weak D call TRBD1 (6 bases). This CDR3 comprises 14 residues. The V gene lost 8 bases and the J gene lost 5 bases, with 17 bases spanning the gap. CDR1 and CDR2 (germline): LGHNA, YSLEER. The CDR3 sequence: CASASRGMRDTQYF. The CDR3 nucleotides read TGCGCCAGCGCCTCGAGGGGGATGAGAGATACGCAGTATTTT.

This clonotype occurred a few times. The rearrangement joins TRBV3-1 to TRBJ2-5, with 13 bases identical to TRBD2. V was clipped by 6 bases and J by 5 bases; unmatched bases: 9. The length of the CDR3 is 16 residues. CDR1 and CDR2 (germline): LGHDT, YNNKEL (reference sequence). This CDR3 reads CASSRTSGGGGETQYF. DNA of the CDR3: TGTGCCAGCAGTCGGACTAGCGGGGGAGGTGGTGAGACCCAGTACTTC.

In its sample, this clonotype was seen a few times. This chain connects TRBV3-1 to TRBJ2-7; tentative D call: TRBD1 (7 bases). The CDR3 spans 14 residues. Germline V gene data show CDR1 as LGHDT and CDR2 as YNNKEL (reference sequence). V lost 0 bases and J lost 6, with 12 bases in between. CDR3 nucleotide sequence: TGTGCCAGCAGCCAAGATTGGAGGGGGCGCGAGCAGTACTTC. This encodes CASSQDWRGREQYF.

This clonotype appeared a few times. The chain recombines TRBV5-5 with TRBJ1-5; TRBD1 matches at 8 bases. The CDR3 totals 15 residues. The J segment lost 4 bases and the V segment lost 5 bases, leaving 8 bases of the junction unmatched. Germline assignment: CDR1 SGHKS and CDR2 YYEKEE (reference sequence). The CDR3 DNA reads TGTGCCAGCAGTTCAACAGGGGGGGTGAATCAGCCCCAGCATTTT. Its protein is CASSSTGGVNQPQHF.